The 27 T cell receptor beta chains reported below all come from one sample, sequenced in a study of persistence of HIV-infected CD4 T cells. Nonspecific anti-CD3/anti-CD28 bead stimulation represents the broad CD4+ T cell repertoire. Sorting of responding CD4+ T cells relied on upregulated CD40 ligand together with CD69. Sequencing used immunoSEQ version 4 in survey mode. TCRdb's table, derived via immunoSEQ multiplex PCR, lists solely in-frame clones and lacks some. Among about 45,000 clones listed, less than 90% were seen once. No cognate antigen is known for these TCRs. The input for sequencing was CD4+ T cells sorted from PBMCs after approximately 20-hour stimulation, taken from a patient who received antiretroviral therapy. Receptor source: an adult woman with HIV who was CMV-seropositive.

This chain connects TRBV30 to TRBJ1-3; D is uncertain. The CDR3 runs to 16 residues. Deletions cut 5 bases from V and 0 bases from J, with 17 bases between. Per germline, CDR1 GTSNPN and CDR2 SVGIG (reference sequence). CDR3: CAWQIPGKLSGNTIYF. In DNA form, the CDR3 reads TGTGCCTGGCAGATTCCGGGGAAACTCTCTGGAAACACCATATATTTT.

The chain links TRBV5-1 to TRBJ1-1; D not resolved. Germline lookup yields CDR1 SGHRS and CDR2 YFSETQ. V gave up 2 bases and J gave up 2 bases, with 7 bases separating them. The CDR3 is 13 amino acids. The CDR3 region has the DNA TGCGCCAGCAGCTTTGGGTCAAACACTGAAGCTTTCTTT. Its protein product is CASSFGSNTEAFF.

The chain recombines TRBV3-1 (or the pseudogene TRBV3-2) with TRBJ2-1, with TRBD2 matching 7 bases. The length of the CDR3 is 14 residues. Germline CDR1 and CDR2: LGHDT and YNNKEL (reference sequence). The V segment lost 4 bases and the J segment 7 bases; nucleotides outside the gene matches: 7. CDR3 DNA sequence: TGTGCCAGCAGCCCCTATGGGCGGGGGAATGAGCAGTTCTTC. Translation gives CASSPYGRGNEQFF.

The V and J genes are TRBV15 and TRBJ1-1; tentatively, D is TRBD1 (6 bases). The CDR3 totals 13 residues. The germline gives CDR1 LNHNV, CDR2 YYDKDF (reference sequence). V lost 10 bases and J lost 6, with 18 bases in between. DNA of the CDR3: TGTGCCATCGGTCGGGGGGGGCGACCTGAAGCTTTCTTT. Translating it yields CAIGRGGRPEAFF.

The V gene is TRBV6-5, the J gene TRBJ2-5; TRBD1 agrees at 7 bases. CDR3 length equals 15 residues. Losses at the gene ends were 6 bases for V and 4 bases for J; bases not matched to a gene: 11. Germline loops: CDR1 MNHEY, CDR2 SVGAGI. The CDR3 DNA is TGTGCCAGCAGGGGAGACACCAGGGGGTCAGAGACCCAGTACTTC. Amino acid sequence: CASRGDTRGSETQYF.

The chain joins TRBV2 to TRBJ1-5, with a tentative D call TRBD1 (5 bases). Deletions cut 8 bases from V and 1 base from J, with 6 bases between. This CDR3 has 12 amino acids. Per germline, CDR1 SNHLY and CDR2 FYNNEI. The CDR3 DNA reads as TGTGCCAGCCAGGGAAGCAATCAGCCCCAGCATTTT. Translated: CASQGSNQPQHF.

This chain connects TRBV11-1 to TRBJ1-1, with TRBD1 as a possible D gene (6 bases). The CDR3 loop spans 14 amino acids. Looked up from germline, CDR1 is SGHAT and CDR2 is FQDESV (reference sequence). V gave up 5 bases and J gave up 0 bases, with 10 bases separating them. CDR3 in DNA: TGTGCCAGCAGCCTCGGACAGTTGAACACTGAAGCTTTCTTT. Amino acid sequence: CASSLGQLNTEAFF.

The rearrangement uses TRBV10-2 and TRBJ2-7; possibly TRBD2 for D (5 bases). With 11 bases removed from V and 8 bases from J, the gap between germline ends came to 16 bases. This CDR3 comprises 11 residues. The germline gives CDR1 WSHSY, CDR2 SAAADI. The CDR3 is CAGPPAVKQYV. The CDR3 nucleotides read TGCGCCGGTCCCCCAGCGGTTAAGCAGTACGTC.

The chain combines TRBV6-6 with TRBJ2-2; D remains ambiguous. The CDR3 sequence is 17 residues long. The germline V gene has CDR1 MNHNY and CDR2 SVGAGI (reference sequence). V lost 5 bases to trimming and J lost 4 bases, with 20 bases between them. CDR3 residues: CASSPPMANLPTGELFF. The DNA of the CDR3 is TGTGCCAGCAGTCCCCCCATGGCCAACTTGCCCACCGGGGAGCTGTTTTTT.

The chain links TRBV2 to TRBJ1-2; D unclear. The CDR3 has 14 residues. Trimming removed 4 bases at V and 2 bases at J, with 11 bases between. In germline, CDR1 is SNHLY, CDR2 FYNNEI. The CDR3: CASSASEVNYGYTF. The CDR3 nucleotides read TGTGCCAGCAGTGCTTCGGAGGTGAACTATGGCTACACCTTC.

This chain uses TRBV15 with TRBJ1-5; D is perhaps TRBD1 (6 bases). V was trimmed by 1 base and J by 4 bases, leaving 11 bases between them. The V gene's germline CDR1 is LNHNV and CDR2 YYDKDF (reference sequence). CDR3 length: 15 residues. The CDR3 sequence is CATSRGTAENQPQHF. CDR3 DNA sequence: TGTGCCACCAGCAGAGGGACAGCAGAGAATCAGCCCCAGCATTTT.

The V call is TRBV10-2, the J call TRBJ2-3, with D perhaps matching TRBD1 (7 bases). The germline CDR1 and CDR2 sequences are WSHSY and SAAADI. V gave up 8 bases and J gave up 0 bases, with 15 bases separating them. There are 15 residues in the CDR3. CDR3 in DNA: TGCGCCAGCGCGGGGACAGCAGCTAGCACAGATACGCAGTATTTT. It codes for CASAGTAASTDTQYF.

V and J are TRBV4-1 and TRBJ1-2; D is undetermined. From germline, CDR1 is MGHRA and CDR2 YSYEKL. This CDR3 has 13 amino acids. Trimming removed 0 bases from V and 8 bases from J, with 10 bases in between. CDR3 in DNA: TGCGCCAGCAGCCAAGAGGGGTTTGAAGGCTACACCTTC. The encoded protein is CASSQEGFEGYTF.

V usage is TRBV19 and J usage is TRBJ2-3, with 13 bases lining up with TRBD2. Trimming at V came to 5 bases and at J to 0 bases, leaving 8 bases not matched to a gene. The CDR3 totals 18 residues. Germline CDR1 is LNHDA and CDR2 is SQIVND (reference sequence). The CDR3 nucleotides are TGTGCCAGTAGTGGGGGACTAGCGGGGTCCCCTAGCACAGATACGCAGTATTTT. It encodes CASSGGLAGSPSTDTQYF.

The V gene is TRBV3-1 (or the pseudogene TRBV3-2), the J gene TRBJ2-2; no clear D gene. Trimming stripped 8 bases from V and 3 bases from J, with 19 bases between. CDR3 length equals 16 residues. Germline V lookup: CDR1 LGHDT, CDR2 YNNKEL (reference sequence). The CDR3 sequence: CASCRGVSGYTGELFF. As DNA, the CDR3 is TGTGCCAGCTGCCGTGGGGTCTCTGGCTACACCGGGGAGCTGTTTTTT.

This clone was seen only once. The rearrangement uses TRBV19 and TRBJ2-3; no firm D call. Trimming took 2 bases from V and 7 from J, leaving 13 bases between them. The CDR3 has 14 amino acids. CDR1 is LNHDA and CDR2 is SQIVND in the germline V gene (reference sequence). As DNA, the CDR3 is TGTGCCAGTAGTATATATCCGACAACACATACGCAGTATTTT. Translation: CASSIYPTTHTQYF.

The chain has TRBV6-6 and TRBJ1-1; D is unresolved. Trimming left V 6 bases short and J 5 bases short, with 19 bases between. The CDR3 totals 15 residues. Looked up from germline, CDR1 is MNHNY and CDR2 is SVGAGI (reference sequence). This chain's CDR3 is CASSPTSGIGTEAFF. The DNA for the CDR3 is TGTGCCAGCAGCCCCACGTCGGGTATTGGGACTGAAGCTTTCTTT.

The CDR3 DNA is TGCGCCAGCAGTGACCCAGGCCACCGCTCTGGAAACACCATATATTTT. Translating it yields CASSDPGHRSGNTIYF. V usage is TRBV10-2 and J usage is TRBJ1-3, with no clear D. Germline lookup yields CDR1 WSHSY and CDR2 SAAADI. Trimming left V 3 bases short and J 0 bases short, with 12 bases between. The CDR3 is 16 amino acids.

CDR3 amino acids: CASSQDRDRHGYTF. In DNA form, the CDR3 reads TGTGCCAGCAGCCAAGATAGGGACCGCCATGGCTACACCTTC. The V call is TRBV4-2, the J call TRBJ1-2; tentative D call: TRBD1 (5 bases). The length of the CDR3 is 14 residues. V lost 0 bases, J lost 6 bases, and 11 bases lay in between. Germline V gene data show CDR1 as LGHNA and CDR2 as YNFKEQ.

This chain links TRBV6-5 with TRBJ1-4, with TRBD1 matching over 8 bases. CDR3 length: 15 residues. Per the germline V gene, CDR1 is MNHEY and CDR2 is SVGAGI. After removal of 7 bases from V and 14 bases from J, the junction contained 18 bases not matched to a gene. The CDR3 loop is CASTATGTGQAKLFF. The CDR3 region has the DNA TGTGCCAGCACCGCGACCGGGACAGGCCAAGCCAAGCTGTTTTTT.

The chain recombines TRBV5-1 with TRBJ2-2, with unresolved D. The CDR3 runs 13 residues. V lost 0 bases to trimming and J lost 5 bases, with 5 bases between them. CDR1 is SGHRS and CDR2 is YFSETQ in the germline V gene. The CDR3 DNA follows: TGCGCCAGCAGCTTGGTGATAACCGGGGAGCTGTTTTTT. Translated: CASSLVITGELFF.

The chain recombines TRBV2 with TRBJ1-5; D unresolved. The CDR3 has 15 residues. Germline V gives CDR1 SNHLY, CDR2 FYNNEI. Trimming removed 3 bases at V and 5 bases at J, with 14 bases between. This chain's CDR3 is CASSESRDDHQPQHF. CDR3 DNA: TGTGCCAGCAGTGAGTCCAGAGACGATCATCAGCCCCAGCATTTT. Full variable domain (remainder filled in from reference TRBV2 and TRBJ1-5): EPEVTQTPSHQVTQMGQEVILRCVPISNHLYFYWYRQILGQKVEFLVSFYNNEISEKSEIFDDQFSVERPDGSNFTLKIRSTKLEDSAMYFCASSESRDDHQPQHFGDGTRLSIL.

In its sample, this clone was seen once. The chain recombines TRBV6-2 or TRBV6-3 with TRBJ1-4, with D unclear. From germline, CDR1 is MNHEY and CDR2 SVGEGT. Trimming stripped 3 bases from V and 7 bases from J, with 6 bases between. This CDR3 comprises 12 residues. CDR3 protein: CASSYSGEKLFF. CDR3 in DNA: TGTGCCAGCAGTTATTCGGGTGAAAAACTGTTTTTT.

The chain combines TRBV5-1 with TRBJ1-2, with a possible D match to TRBD1 (5 bases). The length of the CDR3 is 15 residues. V was trimmed by 4 bases and J by 1 base, leaving 14 bases between them. Germline CDR1 and CDR2: SGHRS and YFSETQ. The CDR3 coding sequence is TGCGCCAGCAGCCCCACGACAGACCTTAACTATGGCTACACCTTC. Amino acids: CASSPTTDLNYGYTF. Full variable domain (remainder filled in from reference TRBV5-1 and TRBJ1-2): KAGVTQTPRYLIKTRGQQVTLSCSPISGHRSVSWYQQTPGQGLQFLFEYFSETQRNKGNFPGRFSGRQFSNSRSEMNVSTLELGDSALYLCASSPTTDLNYGYTFGSGTRLTVV.

The chain recombines TRBV3-1 (or the pseudogene TRBV3-2) with TRBJ1-4; no firm D call. CDR3 size: 14 residues. Trimming removed 1 base at V and 6 bases at J, with 9 bases between. Germline V CDR1 and CDR2: LGHDT, YNNKEL (reference sequence). As DNA, the CDR3 is TGTGCCAGCAGCCAAGGGTCGGGGTATGAAAAACTGTTTTTT. The encoded protein is CASSQGSGYEKLFF.

The chain is built from TRBV3-1 (or the pseudogene TRBV3-2) and TRBJ1-6; D remains unclear. CDR3 length equals 14 residues. Trimming cost V 5 bases and J 0 bases, with 5 bases left between them. CDR1 LGHDT and CDR2 YNNKEL come from the germline V gene (reference sequence). The chain's CDR3 is CASSGSSYNSPLHF. Written as DNA, the CDR3 is TGTGCCAGCAGCGGGAGCTCCTATAATTCACCCCTCCACTTT.

This rearrangement joins TRBV18 to TRBJ2-7; D uncertain. Trimming stripped 0 bases from V and 0 bases from J, with 9 bases between. CDR1 KGHSH and CDR2 LQKENI come from the germline V gene. This CDR3 contains 15 residues. CDR3 in amino acids: CASSPPGYLSYEQYF. The CDR3 DNA reads TGTGCCAGCTCACCACCTGGGTACCTCTCCTACGAGCAGTACTTC.